One and the same sample provided the 18 T cell receptor beta chains below, sequenced in a study of T cell responses to AZD1222 COVID-19 vaccine. Generated by immunoSEQ multiplex PCR, the TCRdb table keeps only in-frame clones and is missing some. The data hold roughly 120,000 clones, with more than 80% observed a single time. Sample: peripheral blood, taken on day 0 of AZD1222 vaccination. The receptors derive from an adult in good health.

This clone was detected many times. The rearrangement uses TRBV6-5 and TRBJ2-5; 7 bases align to TRBD1. V shed 6 bases, J shed 5 bases, and the junction held 12 bases outside the gene matches. The CDR3 consists of 15 residues. The germline V gene encodes CDR1 MNHEY and CDR2 SVGAGI. The CDR3: CASRGRQGLGETQYF. In DNA form, the CDR3 reads TGTGCCAGCAGGGGGAGACAGGGATTGGGCGAGACCCAGTACTTC.

The chain has TRBV7-5 and TRBJ1-5; the table's D call, TRBD1, has no DNA check behind it. TRBV7-5 is a recognized pseudogene. The CDR3 spans 15 residues. CDR3 in amino acids: CARSLGGQDNQPQHF. CDR3 sequence (DNA): TGTGCCAGAAGCTTAGGTGGACAGGATAATCAGCCCCAGCATTTT.

This chain uses TRBV6-2 or TRBV6-3 with TRBJ2-5; no firm D call. Germline values: CDR1 MNHEY, CDR2 SVGEGT. V was trimmed by 6 bases and J by 4 bases, leaving 9 bases between them. The CDR3 contains 12 residues. CDR3 in amino acids: CASSLNGETQYF. The CDR3 DNA reads as TGTGCCAGCAGCTTGAACGGAGAGACCCAGTACTTC.

J is TRBJ1-1 and V is TRBV12-3 or TRBV12-4; D call uncertain. The V end was cut by 4 bases, the J end by 5 bases, with 2 bases between. The CDR3 contains 10 residues. The CDR3 bases are TGTGCCAGCAGTTGGACTGAAGCTTTCTTT. Residues: CASSWTEAFF.

CDR3 nucleotides: TGTGCCAGTAGAATGACAGCTAACTATGGCTACACCTTC. Encoded protein: CASRMTANYGYTF. The V and J genes are TRBV19 and TRBJ1-2; TRBD1 is a possible D gene (5 bases). V shed 6 bases and J shed 0 bases, with 8 bases lying between them. Germline V gives CDR1 LNHDA, CDR2 SQIVND (reference sequence). The CDR3 loop spans 13 amino acids.

CDR3 sequence reads: CASSGNRGNTEAFF. The CDR3 DNA is TGTGCCAGCAGCGGAAACCGGGGGAACACTGAAGCTTTCTTT. This chain connects TRBV5-6 to TRBJ1-1; D is undetermined. Trimming shortened V by 4 bases and J by 1 base, and 11 bases separated the two germline ends. CDR3 size: 14 residues. The germline gives CDR1 SGHDT, CDR2 YYEEEE.

This clone was counted between two and nine times. This chain connects TRBV3-1 (or the pseudogene TRBV3-2) to TRBJ2-2; D ambiguous. Trimming pared 1 base from V and 2 bases from J, leaving 17 bases between. This CDR3 region has 18 residues. The germline gives CDR1 LGHDT, CDR2 YNNKEL (reference sequence). The CDR3 DNA is TGTGCCAGCAGCCAAGCCTCGTGGTTGCAGGCTAACACCGGGGAGCTGTTTTTT. Translated: CASSQASWLQANTGELFF.

The chain has TRBV4-3 and TRBJ2-2, with 9 bases aligning to TRBD2. Germline V gene data show CDR1 as LGHNA and CDR2 as YSLEER. This CDR3 has 16 amino acids. J gave up 3 bases and V 0 bases, and 2 bases lay outside the gene matches. Here the CDR3 DNA reads TGCGCCAGCAGCCAAGAGCGGGGGGGCGACACCGGGGAGCTGTTTTTT. Translation: CASSQERGGDTGELFF.

This clone was found once. The chain couples TRBV6-5 to TRBJ1-1; D ambiguous. The germline gives CDR1 MNHEY, CDR2 SVGAGI. Trimming cost V 2 bases and J 5 bases, with 15 bases left between them. The CDR3 sequence is 15 residues long. The CDR3 DNA reads TGTGCCAGCAGTTACGGTCAGGCCCCTACGACTGAAGCTTTCTTT. The encoded protein is CASSYGQAPTTEAFF.

The gene calls are TRBV6-5 and TRBJ1-5, with D possibly being TRBD1 (6 bases). The germline gives CDR1 MNHEY, CDR2 SVGAGI. V lost 6 bases and J 5 bases, leaving 17 bases between the germline ends. CDR3 size: 15 residues. The CDR3 sequence: CASRPTGQLDQPQHF. Here the CDR3 DNA reads TGTGCCAGCAGACCGACCGGACAGCTTGATCAGCCCCAGCATTTT.

In its sample, this clone was seen a few times. The chain carries TRBV28 and TRBJ1-2, with 7 bases aligning to TRBD1. V lost 1 base to trimming and J lost 8 bases; unmatched junction nucleotides: 10. CDR1 is MDHEN and CDR2 is SYDVKM in the germline V gene. The CDR3 runs 15 residues. The DNA for the CDR3 is TGTGCCAGCAGTTTATTTTACTCAGGGGGTATGGGCTACACCTTC. Its translation: CASSLFYSGGMGYTF.

The chain uses TRBV4-2 and TRBJ2-1; TRBD2 matches 9 bases. The CDR3 consists of 14 residues. V trimming: 5 bases; J trimming: 6 bases; junction bases outside the gene matches: 5. Germline assignment: CDR1 LGHNA and CDR2 YNFKEQ. CDR3 sequence reads: CASSSRGGLNEQFF. The CDR3 DNA reads as TGTGCCAGCAGCTCGCGGGGGGGCCTCAATGAGCAGTTCTTC.

The CDR3, as DNA: TGCGCCAGCAGCTCGGGGACTAGCGCAGACACCGGGGAGCTGTTTTTT. Its protein is CASSSGTSADTGELFF. The V and J genes are TRBV5-1 and TRBJ2-2; 10 bases fit TRBD2. The CDR3 sequence is 16 residues long. V dropped 3 bases and J dropped 3; count of bases not matched to a gene: 5. Germline lookup yields CDR1 SGHRS and CDR2 YFSETQ.

This rearrangement joins TRBV19 to TRBJ2-2; 8 positions agree with TRBD1. V shed 9 bases, J shed 4 bases, and the junction held 4 bases outside the gene matches. This CDR3 is 13 amino acids long. The germline gives CDR1 LNHDA, CDR2 SQIVND (reference sequence). CDR3 sequence (DNA): TGTGCCAGCGGACAGGGTCTCACCGGGGAGCTGTTTTTT. This translates into CASGQGLTGELFF.

The rearrangement links TRBV9 to TRBJ2-5; tentative D call: TRBD2 (5 bases). Trimming took off 0 bases at V and 4 bases at J, with 10 bases between the two ends. Germline CDR1 reads SGDLS; CDR2 reads YYNGEE. The CDR3 length is 14 residues. CDR3 residues: CASSVGVASETQYF. The CDR3 DNA sequence: TGTGCCAGCAGCGTAGGTGTAGCGTCAGAGACCCAGTACTTC.

CDR3 bases: TGTGCCAGCTCACTGCTACCGGGACAGGGGGCGGGAGAGCAGTACTTC. Protein product: CASSLLPGQGAGEQYF. This chain joins TRBV18 and TRBJ2-7; 12 bases align to TRBD1. V shed 4 bases, J shed 7 bases, and the junction held 11 bases outside the gene matches. The CDR3 runs 16 residues. CDR1 is KGHSH and CDR2 is LQKENI in the germline V gene.

The rearrangement links TRBV4-3 to TRBJ1-4; 9 nucleotides line up with TRBD1. Germline V lookup: CDR1 LGHNA, CDR2 YSLEER. After removal of 1 base from V and 4 bases from J, the junction contained 1 base not matched to a gene. The length of the CDR3 is 15 residues. The CDR3 reads CASSQAGQGNEKLFF. The CDR3 bases are TGCGCCAGCAGCCAAGCGGGACAGGGTAATGAAAAACTGTTTTTT.

The chain joins TRBV28 to TRBJ2-7; D not certain. Per germline, CDR1 MDHEN and CDR2 SYDVKM. Trimming left V 7 bases short and J 6 bases short, with 10 bases between. This CDR3 is 11 amino acids long. The CDR3: CASKGPLEQYF. DNA for the CDR3: TGTGCCAGCAAAGGCCCCCTCGAGCAGTACTTC.